This T cell receptor beta chain was sequenced for a study of cytomegalovirus exposure and HLA in healthy donors. Study-level findings and limits: Several top significant clusters appeared, in a later analysis, to be linked to common viral pathogens.

With 60 Vbeta and 13 Jbeta primers, the PCR was carried out. Libraries were prepared by immunoSEQ multiplex PCR; TCRdb keeps only in-frame clonotypes and omits some of them. The table shows approximately 150,000 clones, with around 78% occurring only once. Comments on this clone: No antigen is known for it.

The CDR3 is 17 residues long. Between the trimmed V and J ends, which lost 3 bases and 0 bases, there was a span of 15 bases. Germline V lookup: CDR1 SGHDN, CDR2 FVKESK. Input material: PBMCs. The J gene is TRBJ1-3, the V gene TRBV14, with D maybe TRBD1 (6 bases). This clonotype was sampled from a man between 40 and 49 years old in good health and CMV-seronegative. The chain's CDR3 is CASSQGGLTDSGNTIYF. Written as DNA, the CDR3 is TGTGCCAGCAGCCAGGGGGGGCTCACAGACTCTGGAAACACCATATATTTT.